What follows is one T cell receptor beta chain and its context. What it binds is not known. This entry belongs to a study of monozygotic twins with inflammatory bowel disease. A template switching step added UMIs, each with a 6-nucleotide sample barcode. TCRdb re-analyzed the 5' RACE reads; it lists each CDR3 protein once, without DNA. This repertoire includes 150,000 to 200,000 distinct CDR3 sequences. Study-level points and caveats: Variability in patient repertoires may have come partly from differing immunosuppressive treatments. Using the inverse Simpson index, IBD patients had lower TCRbeta diversity than healthy co-twins. Other individuals had fewer clonotypes in common with IBD patients than with healthy twins, especially with disease activity.

The sequence was obtained from a human donor with ulcerative colitis or Crohn's disease, or a healthy co-twin of an affected twin (not recorded which). Sequencing was carried out using blood.

CDR3 amino acids: CASSIFWTGSYGYTF. The chain has TRBV5-6 and TRBJ1-2; TCRdb selects TRBD1, and the lack of DNA leaves this call unchecked. The V gene's germline CDR1 is SGHDT and CDR2 YYEEEE. CDR3 length: 15 amino acids.